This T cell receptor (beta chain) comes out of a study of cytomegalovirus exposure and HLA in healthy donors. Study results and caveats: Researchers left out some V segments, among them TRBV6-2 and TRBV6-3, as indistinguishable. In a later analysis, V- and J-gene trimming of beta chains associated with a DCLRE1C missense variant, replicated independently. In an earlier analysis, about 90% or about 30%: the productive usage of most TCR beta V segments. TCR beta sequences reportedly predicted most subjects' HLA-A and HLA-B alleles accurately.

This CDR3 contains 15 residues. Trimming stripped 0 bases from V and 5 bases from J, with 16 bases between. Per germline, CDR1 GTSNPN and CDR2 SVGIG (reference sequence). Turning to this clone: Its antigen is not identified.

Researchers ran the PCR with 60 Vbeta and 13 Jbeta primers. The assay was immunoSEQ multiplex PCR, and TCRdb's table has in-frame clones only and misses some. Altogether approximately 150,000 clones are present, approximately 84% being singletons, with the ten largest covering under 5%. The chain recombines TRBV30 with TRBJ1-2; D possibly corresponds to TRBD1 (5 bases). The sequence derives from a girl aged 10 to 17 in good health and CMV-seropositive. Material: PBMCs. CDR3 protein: CAWSVRAGNGYGYTF. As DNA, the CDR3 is TGTGCCTGGAGTGTACGGGCAGGGAACGGGTATGGCTACACCTTC.